The rows below give T cell receptor beta chains drawn from one sample of a study of T cells in Graves' hyperthyroidism and ophthalmopathy. TCRdb re-called the multiplex PCR reads with MiXCR, one entry per CDR3 protein. This sample yields about half a million distinct CDR3 sequences, of which less than 20% are seen a single time; about 45% belongs to the top ten. The sequenced sample was blood. These receptors all stem from a man aged 35-49 years with Graves' ophthalmopathy. The CDR3 runs from the conserved cysteine through the conserved F or W. D genes are given only for firm matches. Clone size, where shown, is once, few, many, or a class for clones that have expanded.

j_call d_call v_call clone_size cdr3_aa cdr3_nt
TRBJ1-2 TRBD1 TRBV20-1 NA CSALTGGPGGYTF TGCAGTGCCTTGACAGGGGGCCCGGGTGGCTACACCTTC
TRBJ1-6 NA TRBV5-1 NA CASSPDMGNSPLHF TGCGCCAGCAGCCCTGACATGGGAAATTCACCCCTCCACTTT
TRBJ2-2 NA TRBV11-1 few CASSSSRGSGELFF TGTGCCAGCAGCTCGTCCAGGGGATCCGGGGAGCTGTTTTTT
TRBJ2-3 TRBD2 TRBV7-9 many CASSLIPSGSSDTQYF TGTGCCAGCAGCTTAATTCCTAGCGGGAGTTCAGATACGCAGTATTTT
TRBJ2-7 TRBD1 TRBV10-3 NA CAISEAGQGHEQYF TGTGCCATCAGTGAAGCGGGACAGGGTCACGAGCAGTACTTC
TRBJ2-1 TRBD1 TRBV11-2 few CASSLGAGGLGEQFF TGTGCCAGCAGCTTAGGGGCAGGGGGCCTTGGGGAGCAGTTCTTC
TRBJ2-7 TRBD1 TRBV9 NA CASSVATVGGQQYF TGTGCCAGCAGCGTAGCTACTGTAGGGGGCCAGCAGTACTTC
TRBJ2-1 NA TRBV5-1 many CASSLEGNEQFF TGCGCCAGCAGCTTGGAGGGCAATGAGCAGTTCTTC
TRBJ1-2 NA TRBV6-2/TRBV6-3 NA CASSLELRHGYTF TGTGCCAGCAGTTTGGAGTTGCGACATGGCTACACCTTC
TRBJ2-1 NA TRBV7-9 many CASSWIGPGSYNEQFF TGTGCCAGCAGCTGGATCGGACCGGGATCCTACAATGAGCAGTTCTTC
TRBJ2-3 TRBD1 TRBV27 NA CASSSWTGDTDTQYF TGTGCCAGCAGTTCCTGGACAGGTGACACAGATACGCAGTATTTT
TRBJ1-1 NA TRBV19 once CASRLGDILNTEAFF TGTGCCAGTAGACTAGGGGACATTTTGAACACTGAAGCTTTCTTT
TRBJ1-1 NA TRBV5-5 NA CASSLSRTEAFF TGTGCCAGCAGCTTGTCGCGGACTGAAGCTTTCTTT
TRBJ1-6 TRBD1 TRBV6-1 many CASSIRDRGNSPLHF TGTGCCAGCAGTATCCGGGACAGGGGGAATTCACCCCTCCACTTT
TRBJ2-7 TRBD2 TRBV29-1 many CSVRLAGIYEQYF TGCAGCGTCCGACTAGCGGGGATCTACGAGCAGTACTTC
TRBJ2-5 TRBD1 TRBV14 NA CASSQLLRDRYQETQYF TGTGCCAGCAGCCAACTACTCCGGGACAGGTACCAAGAGACCCAGTACTTC
TRBJ2-2 NA TRBV18 few CASSPNDRTGELFF TGTGCCAGCTCTCCCAACGACAGAACCGGGGAGCTGTTTTTT
TRBJ2-2 NA TRBV18 NA CASSPRGLDTGEMFF TGTGCCAGCTCACCACGCGGGCTCGACACCGGGGAGATGTTTTTT
TRBJ1-5 NA TRBV7-2 many CASSLGTLGQPQHF TGTGCCAGCAGCTTAGGGACACTTGGACAGCCCCAGCATTTT
TRBJ2-5 TRBD1 TRBV6-2/TRBV6-3 NA CASSYGQGISETQYF TGTGCCAGCAGTTACGGACAGGGAATTTCTGAGACCCAGTACTTC
TRBJ1-1 TRBD1 TRBV6-1 many CASRKTGANTEAFF TGTGCCAGCAGAAAGACAGGGGCGAACACTGAAGCTTTCTTT
TRBJ2-1 NA TRBV25-1 NA CASSERVEQFF TGTGCCAGCAGTGAGAGGGTCGAGCAGTTCTTC
TRBJ2-6 NA TRBV12-3/TRBV12-4 NA CASSLQAGGANVLTF TGTGCCAGCAGTTTACAGGCGGGGGGGGCCAACGTCCTGACTTTC
TRBJ1-1 NA TRBV29-1 NA CSVARRDKIVHTEAFF TGCAGCGTCGCCCGACGGGATAAGATAGTTCACACTGAAGCTTTCTTT
TRBJ2-2 TRBD2 TRBV7-3 few CASSLRTSGGAVTGELFF TGTGCCAGCAGCTTACGGACTAGCGGGGGGGCCGTCACCGGGGAGCTGTTTTTT
TRBJ2-1 TRBD2 TRBV2 many CASSGGTSGYNEQFF TGTGCCAGCTCGGGTGGGACTAGCGGTTACAATGAGCAGTTCTTC
TRBJ1-2 NA TRBV18 NA CASSPGQLDGYTF TGTGCCAGCTCACCAGGACAGTTGGATGGCTACACCTTC
TRBJ2-7 TRBD2 TRBV7-3 NA CASSLDLADKQYF TGTGCCAGCAGCTTAGATCTAGCGGACAAGCAGTACTTC
TRBJ2-5 NA TRBV7-2 NA CASTPLETQYF TGTGCCAGCACCCCTCTAGAGACCCAGTACTTC
TRBJ2-7 TRBD2 TRBV20-1 few CSARRLAGDYEQYF TGCAGTGCTAGAAGACTAGCGGGAGACTACGAGCAGTACTTC
TRBJ2-1 NA TRBV9 NA CASSVDGYNEQFF TGTGCCAGCAGCGTAGACGGGTACAATGAGCAGTTCTTC
TRBJ2-1 TRBD1 TRBV12-3/TRBV12-4 many CASNPGQAYNEQFF TGTGCCAGCAACCCTGGACAGGCCTACAATGAGCAGTTCTTC
TRBJ2-4 NA TRBV10-3 NA CADSLRTGLAAKNIQYF TGTGCCGATTCATTGAGGACCGGGCTGGCGGCCAAAAACATTCAGTACTTC
TRBJ2-3 TRBD2 TRBV7-7 NA CASSLEVDAGGPTDTQYF TGTGCTAGCAGCTTAGAGGTCGACGCGGGAGGGCCGACAGATACGCAGTATTTT
TRBJ2-1 NA TRBV6-1 NA CASSGGANYNEQFF TGTGCCAGCAGTGGGGGGGCGAACTACAATGAGCAGTTCTTC
TRBJ2-1 TRBD2 TRBV18 many CASSPPIGRASDEQFF TGTGCCAGCTCACCACCGATCGGGAGGGCCAGCGATGAGCAGTTCTTC
TRBJ2-7 NA TRBV6-2/TRBV6-3 many CASRDPGDHPYEQYF TGTGCCAGCAGAGATCCAGGGGACCACCCCTACGAGCAGTACTTC
TRBJ2-3 NA TRBV11-3 few CASSAPWSDTQYF TGTGCCAGCAGCGCCCCTTGGTCAGATACGCAGTATTTT